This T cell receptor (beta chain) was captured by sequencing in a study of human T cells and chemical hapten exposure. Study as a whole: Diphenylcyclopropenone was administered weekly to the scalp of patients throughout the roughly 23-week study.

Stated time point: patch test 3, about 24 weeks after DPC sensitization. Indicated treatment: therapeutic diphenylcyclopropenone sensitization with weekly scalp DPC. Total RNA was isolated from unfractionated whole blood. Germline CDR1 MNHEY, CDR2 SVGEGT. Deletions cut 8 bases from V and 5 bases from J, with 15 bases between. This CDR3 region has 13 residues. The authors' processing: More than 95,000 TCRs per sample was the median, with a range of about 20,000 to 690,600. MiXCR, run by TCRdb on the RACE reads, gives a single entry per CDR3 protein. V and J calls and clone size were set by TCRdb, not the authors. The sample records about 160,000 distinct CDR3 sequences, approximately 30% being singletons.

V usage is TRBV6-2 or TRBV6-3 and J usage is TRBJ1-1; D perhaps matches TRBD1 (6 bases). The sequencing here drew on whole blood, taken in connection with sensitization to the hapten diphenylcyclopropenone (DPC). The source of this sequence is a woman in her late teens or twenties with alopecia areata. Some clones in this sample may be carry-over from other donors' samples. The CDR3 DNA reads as TGTGCCAGCGGTTTGCGTAGGGGGACTGAAGCTTTCTTT. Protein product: CASGLRRGTEAFF.